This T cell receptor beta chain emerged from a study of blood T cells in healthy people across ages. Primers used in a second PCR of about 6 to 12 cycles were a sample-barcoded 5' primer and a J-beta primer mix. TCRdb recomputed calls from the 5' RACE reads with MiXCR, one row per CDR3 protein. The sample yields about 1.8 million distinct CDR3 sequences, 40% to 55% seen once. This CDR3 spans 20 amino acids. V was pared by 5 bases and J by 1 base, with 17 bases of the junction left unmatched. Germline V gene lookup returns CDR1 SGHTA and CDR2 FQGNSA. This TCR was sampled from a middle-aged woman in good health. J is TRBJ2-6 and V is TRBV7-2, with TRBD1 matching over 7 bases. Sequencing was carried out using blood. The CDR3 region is CASSLTRRQGVRSGANVLTF. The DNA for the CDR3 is TGTGCCAGCAGCCTGACTCGCCGACAGGGTGTTAGATCTGGGGCCAACGTCCTGACTTTC.